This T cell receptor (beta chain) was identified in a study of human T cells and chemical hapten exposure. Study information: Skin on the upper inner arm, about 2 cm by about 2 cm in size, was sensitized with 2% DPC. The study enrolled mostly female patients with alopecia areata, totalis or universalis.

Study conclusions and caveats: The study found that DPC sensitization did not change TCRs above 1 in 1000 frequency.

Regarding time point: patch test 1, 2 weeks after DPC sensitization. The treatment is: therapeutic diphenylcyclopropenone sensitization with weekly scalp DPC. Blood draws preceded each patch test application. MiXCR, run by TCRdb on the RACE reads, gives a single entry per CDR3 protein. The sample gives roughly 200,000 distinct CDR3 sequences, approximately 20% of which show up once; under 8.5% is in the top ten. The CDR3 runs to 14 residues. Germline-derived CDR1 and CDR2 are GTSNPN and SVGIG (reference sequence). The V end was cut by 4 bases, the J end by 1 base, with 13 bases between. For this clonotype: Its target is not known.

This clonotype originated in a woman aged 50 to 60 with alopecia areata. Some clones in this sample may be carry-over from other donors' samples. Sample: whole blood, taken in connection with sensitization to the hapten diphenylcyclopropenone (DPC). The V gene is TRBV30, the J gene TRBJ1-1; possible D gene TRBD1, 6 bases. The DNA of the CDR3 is TGTGCCTGGACTCTGGGACACCAGAACACTGAAGCTTTCTTT. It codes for CAWTLGHQNTEAFF.